This record concerns one TCR beta chain sequence. The data are from a study of cytomegalovirus exposure and HLA in healthy donors. Both 60 Vbeta primers and 13 Jbeta primers went into the PCR. Produced via immunoSEQ multiplex PCR; TCRdb's table is partial and in-frame only. The sample shows around 140,000 clones, approximately 80% of them seen only once. Germline V gene sequence: CDR1 MGHDK, CDR2 SYGVNS. V gave up 8 bases and J gave up 3 bases; unmatched junction bases: 9. This CDR3 has 15 residues. This clonotype originated in a male donor in good health and CMV-seronegative. The sequenced material came from PBMCs. This chain joins TRBV25-1 and TRBJ2-2, with 7 bases identical to TRBD2. CDR3 nucleotides: TGTGCCAGCTCTCACACTAGCGAGGACACCGGGGAGCTGTTTTTT. Its translation: CASSHTSEDTGELFF.